This T cell receptor (beta chain) was sequenced in a study of blood T cells in healthy people across ages. Whole-study findings and limits: Versus aged donors, long-lived donors had higher diversity and more naive CD4+ cells. Older individuals had lower TCR beta diversity per million T cells (the decline was roughly linear). What prevented conclusive comparison of naive and antigen-experienced cells was that PBMCs were unsorted.

With regard to this clonotype: The target antigen is unknown.

Alongside a J-beta primer mix, a sample-barcoded 5' primer served in a second PCR lasting about 7 to 12 cycles. A template-switch adaptor containing 12 random nucleotides labeled each cDNA molecule. Each CDR3 protein gets one entry after TCRdb re-called the 5' RACE reads with MiXCR. The table has around 1,500,000 distinct CDR3 sequences, roughly 28% seen once; the top ten hold 7.7%. The TCR was taken from a woman aged 25 to 45 in good health. The sample taken for sequencing was blood.

The CDR3 loop is CSATPGGLQETQYF. The CDR3 DNA is TGCAGTGCTACGCCGGGGGGATTGCAAGAGACCCAGTACTTC. The V gene is TRBV20-1, the J gene TRBJ2-5, with 7 bases identical to TRBD2. The CDR3 runs 14 residues. Losses at the gene ends were 4 bases for V and 2 bases for J; bases not matched to a gene: 7. Germline V lookup: CDR1 DFQATT, CDR2 SNEGSKA (reference sequence).